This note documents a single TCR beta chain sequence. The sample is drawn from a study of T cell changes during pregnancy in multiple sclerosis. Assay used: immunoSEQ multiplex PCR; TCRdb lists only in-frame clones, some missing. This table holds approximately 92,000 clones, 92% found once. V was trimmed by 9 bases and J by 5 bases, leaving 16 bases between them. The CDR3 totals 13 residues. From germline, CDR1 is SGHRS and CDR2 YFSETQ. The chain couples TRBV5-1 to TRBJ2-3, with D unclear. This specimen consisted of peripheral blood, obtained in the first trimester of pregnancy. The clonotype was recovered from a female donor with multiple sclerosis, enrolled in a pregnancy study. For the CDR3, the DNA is TGCGCCACCGCCGATGGGCCGGTAGATACGCAGTATTTT. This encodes CATADGPVDTQYF. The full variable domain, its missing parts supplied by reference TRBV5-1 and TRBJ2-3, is KAGVTQTPRYLIKTRGQQVTLSCSPISGHRSVSWYQQTPGQGLQFLFEYFSETQRNKGNFPGRFSGRQFSNSRSEMNVSTLELGDSALYLCATADGPVDTQYFGPGTRLTVL.